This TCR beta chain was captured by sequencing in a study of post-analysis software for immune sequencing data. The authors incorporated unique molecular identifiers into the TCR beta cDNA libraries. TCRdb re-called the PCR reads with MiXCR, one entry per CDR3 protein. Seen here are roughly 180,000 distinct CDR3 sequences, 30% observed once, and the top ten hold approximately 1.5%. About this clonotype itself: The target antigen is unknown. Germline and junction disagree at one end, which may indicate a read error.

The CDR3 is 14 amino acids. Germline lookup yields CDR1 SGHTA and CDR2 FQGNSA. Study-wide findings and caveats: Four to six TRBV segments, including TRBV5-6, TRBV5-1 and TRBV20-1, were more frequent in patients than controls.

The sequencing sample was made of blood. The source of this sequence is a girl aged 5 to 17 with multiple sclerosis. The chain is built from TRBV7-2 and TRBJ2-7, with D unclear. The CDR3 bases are TGTGCCATCAGCCCATTGACTGCCATCTACGAGCAGTACTTC. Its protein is CAISPLTAIYEQYF.